What follows is one T cell receptor (beta chain) and its context. Its antigen is not known. TCRdb redid the calling of the RT-PCR reads with MiXCR, one entry per CDR3 protein. The sample shows approximately 310,000 distinct CDR3 sequences, 20% to 25% of them seen only once. The sample comes from a study of response to subunit inactivated influenza vaccine. Study-level results: The authors suggested that every seasonal influenza vaccination recruits few new T cells.

J was trimmed by 0 bases and V by 2 bases; bases with no gene match: 7. CDR3 length: 18 amino acids. Germline loops: CDR1 MRHNA, CDR2 SNTAGT. This sequence was found in a man in his fifties or sixties who received an inactivated influenza vaccine. Here the sequenced sample was PBMCs from blood, taken 21 months after vaccination. The chain carries TRBV6-4 and TRBJ2-3; 11 nucleotides match TRBD2. The CDR3: CASSDPGLAEPSTDTQYF. CDR3 DNA sequence: TGTGCCAGCAGTGACCCGGGACTAGCGGAACCTAGCACAGATACGCAGTATTTT.